This T cell receptor (beta chain) came from a study of cytomegalovirus exposure and HLA in healthy donors. The CDR3 is 14 residues long. J gave up 6 bases and V 3 bases, and 4 bases lay outside the gene matches. Germline V gene lookup returns CDR1 MNHEY and CDR2 SMNVEV (reference sequence). Remarks on this clone: The antigen is undetermined. Other DNA sequences from this sample encode an identical CDR3 as well.

The PCR used 60 Vbeta and 13 Jbeta primers. Libraries were prepared by immunoSEQ multiplex PCR; TCRdb keeps only in-frame clonotypes and omits some of them. The sample has 120,000 to 150,000 clones; roughly 78% are singletons. Points from the study as a whole: As confirmed in vitro, three CMV-associated chains were specific for CMV antigens. Common viral pathogens were later found to be apparently linked to several of the most significant clusters.

V usage is TRBV27 and J usage is TRBJ1-5; 8 bases match TRBD1. Specimen: PBMCs. This clonotype was sampled from a man younger than 35 in good health and CMV-seropositive. CDR3 sequence: CASSLQGAGQPQHF. CDR3 nucleotide sequence: TGTGCCAGCAGTTTGCAGGGGGCAGGTCAGCCCCAGCATTTT.